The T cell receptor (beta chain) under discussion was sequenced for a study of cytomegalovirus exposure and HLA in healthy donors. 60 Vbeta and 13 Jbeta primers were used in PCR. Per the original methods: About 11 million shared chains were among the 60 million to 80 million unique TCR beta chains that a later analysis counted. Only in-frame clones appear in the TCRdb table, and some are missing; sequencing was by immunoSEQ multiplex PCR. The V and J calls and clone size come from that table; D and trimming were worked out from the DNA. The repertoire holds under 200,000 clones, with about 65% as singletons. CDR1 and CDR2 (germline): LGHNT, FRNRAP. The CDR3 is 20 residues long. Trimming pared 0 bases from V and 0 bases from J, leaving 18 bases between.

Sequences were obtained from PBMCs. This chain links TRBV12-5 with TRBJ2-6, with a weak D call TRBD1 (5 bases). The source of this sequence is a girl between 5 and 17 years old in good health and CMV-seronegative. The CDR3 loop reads CASGLVIRGILDSGANVLTF. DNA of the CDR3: TGTGCTAGTGGTTTGGTAATTAGGGGAATCTTAGACTCTGGGGCCAACGTCCTGACTTTC.